This T cell receptor (beta chain) was sequenced for a study of cytomegalovirus exposure and HLA in healthy donors. Study background: Prior work identified 120 million or so unique TCR beta sequences in some 180 million T cells.

The PCR was carried out with 60 Vbeta primers and 13 Jbeta primers. Profiled with immunoSEQ multiplex PCR; TCRdb holds only in-frame clones, not every one. The sample has under 200,000 clones; over 65% are singletons. This CDR3 contains 16 residues. The germline CDR1 and CDR2 sequences are MNHEY and SMNVEV (reference sequence). V dropped 2 bases and J dropped 3; count of bases not matched to a gene: 10. The table lists this clone with a few counts. The source of this sequence is a woman aged 30 to 39 in good health and CMV-seronegative. The sample comprised PBMCs. The chain employs TRBV27 and TRBJ2-7, with TRBD1 matching over 7 bases. Here the CDR3 DNA reads TGTGCCAGCAGTTTAAGGGATACAGGGGCAGGCTACGAGCAGTACTTC. Translating gives CASSLRDTGAGYEQYF.